This T cell receptor (beta chain) was observed in a study of T cell clonality in common variable immunodeficiency. Profiling relied on immunoSEQ multiplex PCR, and the TCRdb table lists in-frame clones only, not all of them. The sample yields approximately 57,000 clones, without any singletons. Trimming took 4 bases from V and 5 from J; bases not matched to a gene: 3. The V gene's germline CDR1 is SQVTM and CDR2 ANQGSEA. The CDR3 covers 12 residues. This clone was seen at least ten times. Its antigen is as yet unknown. The DNA ends 3 residues before the CDR3 does, and the rest of the CDR3 is filled in from the germline J gene. Notes on the study in general: Compared with healthy controls, CVID subjects showed increased TCRbeta clonality, mostly in about a third.

The TCR sequence derives from a person aged 18-69 years in good health. The specimen was peripheral blood mononuclear cells. The chain has TRBV29-1 and TRBJ1-1; 8 bases agree with TRBD1. The CDR3 reads CSVATGGTEAFF. CDR3 DNA, as far as it was read: TGCAGCGTTGCTACAGGGGGGACTGAA.